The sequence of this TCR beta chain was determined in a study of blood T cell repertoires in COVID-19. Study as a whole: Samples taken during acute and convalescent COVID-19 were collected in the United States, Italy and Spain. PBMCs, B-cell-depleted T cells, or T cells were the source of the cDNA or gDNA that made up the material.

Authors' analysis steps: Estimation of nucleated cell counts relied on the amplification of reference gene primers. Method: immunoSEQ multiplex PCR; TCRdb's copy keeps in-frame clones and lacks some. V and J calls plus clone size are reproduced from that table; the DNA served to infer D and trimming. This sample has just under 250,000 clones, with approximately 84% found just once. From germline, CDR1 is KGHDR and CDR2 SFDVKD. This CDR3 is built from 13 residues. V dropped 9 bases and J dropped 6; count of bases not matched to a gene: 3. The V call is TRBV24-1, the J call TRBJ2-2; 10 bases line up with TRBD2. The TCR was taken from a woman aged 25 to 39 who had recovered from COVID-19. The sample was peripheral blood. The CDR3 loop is CATRSGGAGELFF. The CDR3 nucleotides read TGTGCCACCCGGAGCGGGGGGGCCGGGGAGCTGTTTTTT.